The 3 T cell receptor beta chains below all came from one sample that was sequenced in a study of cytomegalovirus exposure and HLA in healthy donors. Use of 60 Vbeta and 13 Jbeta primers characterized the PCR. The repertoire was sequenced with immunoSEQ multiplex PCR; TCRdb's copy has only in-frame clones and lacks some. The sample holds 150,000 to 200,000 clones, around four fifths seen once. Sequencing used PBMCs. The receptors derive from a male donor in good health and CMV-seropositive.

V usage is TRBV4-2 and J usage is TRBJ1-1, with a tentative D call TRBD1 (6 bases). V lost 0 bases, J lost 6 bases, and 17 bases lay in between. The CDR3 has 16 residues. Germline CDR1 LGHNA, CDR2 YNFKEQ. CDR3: CASSQEPGGRGPEAFF. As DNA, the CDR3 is TGTGCCAGCAGCCAAGAACCGGGAGGCAGGGGTCCTGAAGCTTTCTTT.

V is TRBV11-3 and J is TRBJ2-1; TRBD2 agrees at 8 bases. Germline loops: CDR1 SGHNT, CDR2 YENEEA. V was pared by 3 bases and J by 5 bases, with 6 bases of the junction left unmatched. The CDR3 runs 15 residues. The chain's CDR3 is CASSLGRGAHNEQFF. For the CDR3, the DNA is TGTGCCAGCAGCTTGGGGCGGGGGGCCCACAATGAGCAGTTCTTC.

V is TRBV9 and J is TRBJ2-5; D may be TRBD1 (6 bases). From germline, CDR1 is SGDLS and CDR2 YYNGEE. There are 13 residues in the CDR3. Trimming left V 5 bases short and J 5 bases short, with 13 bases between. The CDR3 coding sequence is TGTGCCAGCAGGGGGGACATTCCCGAGACCCAGTACTTC. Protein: CASRGDIPETQYF. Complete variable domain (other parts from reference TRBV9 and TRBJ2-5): DSGVTQTPKHLITATGQRVTLRCSPRSGDLSVYWYQQSLDQGLQFLIQYYNGEERAKGNILERFSAQQFPDLHSELNLSSLELGDSALYFCASRGDIPETQYFGPGTRLLVL.